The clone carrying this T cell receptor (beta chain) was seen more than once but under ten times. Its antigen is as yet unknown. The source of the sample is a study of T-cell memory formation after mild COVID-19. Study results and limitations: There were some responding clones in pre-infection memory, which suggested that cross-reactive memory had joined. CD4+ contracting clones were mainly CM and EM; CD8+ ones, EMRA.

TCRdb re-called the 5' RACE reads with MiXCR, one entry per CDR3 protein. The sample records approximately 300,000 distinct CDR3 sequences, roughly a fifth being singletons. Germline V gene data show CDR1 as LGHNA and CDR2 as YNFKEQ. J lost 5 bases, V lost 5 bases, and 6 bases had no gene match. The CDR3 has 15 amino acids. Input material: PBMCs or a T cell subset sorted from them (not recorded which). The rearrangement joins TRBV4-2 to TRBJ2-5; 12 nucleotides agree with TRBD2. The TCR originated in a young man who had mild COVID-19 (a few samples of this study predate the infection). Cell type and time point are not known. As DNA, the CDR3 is TGTGCCAGCAGCGAGAAACTAGCGGGGGGTGAGACCCAGTACTTC. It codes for CASSEKLAGGETQYF.